This T cell receptor (beta chain) was sequenced for a study of regulatory T cells in long-lasting Graves disease (dated by TCRdb to the early 2020s). Regarding the research as a whole: In the newly diagnosed Graves' disease group, patients had been taking antithyroid drugs for less than 3 months. Persistent Graves' disease patients were compared with newly diagnosed Graves' disease patients by peripheral blood TCR sequencing and RNA sequencing. The study was registered as a clinical trial and conducted in China. A total of around 35 samples were covered by TCR sequencing, comprising some 13 persistent and around 20 newly diagnosed Graves' disease patients. General findings and caveats noted by the study authors: Patients with persistent disease shared more public clonotypes (fewer than 3,000) than newly diagnosed patients did (966). Only the TCR beta chain was sequenced and analyzed. Lower TCR Shannon entropy and fewer highly expanded clones were observed in persistent Graves' disease patients than in newly diagnosed patients, which suggested clonal expansion. Peripheral blood alone was examined, since thyroid tissue, which constituted the primary lesion, could not be accessed. As a limitation, the authors acknowledged that the small sample size may reduce accuracy. TRBV28, TRBJ1-2 and TRBJ2-5 were preferentially used in persistent disease, while TRBV20-1 and TRBJ2-1 were favored in newly diagnosed disease.

The time point tag for this specimen amounts to: newly diagnosed GD, antithyroid drugs for less than 3 months. RNA was extracted from PBMCs in TRIzol for both TCR sequencing and RNA sequencing. The diagnosis of Graves' disease was made according to American Thyroid Association guidelines. Patients were recruited from an endocrinology department in Xi'an, China. From each patient, around 9 milliliters of peripheral blood was collected into an EDTA anticoagulant tube. Ficoll Paque Plus density gradient separation was used to isolate PBMCs, and no further T cell sorting was performed. An Agilent 2100 Bioanalyzer and agarose gel were used to assess RNA quality, and a NanoDrop 2000 was used to measure RNA concentration. Receptor amplification or capture employed multiplex PCR. Instrument on record: Illumina HiSeq 4000. iRepertoire HTBI primers and Arm-PCR amplification of CDR3 regions were used to construct TCR beta libraries. Gel purification was performed on PCR products prior to sequencing. In the original analysis: Gene usage analysis of CDR3 amino acid clonotypes used the 62 TRBV and more than 13 TRBJ segments found across samples. Filtered high-quality paired reads were merged into contigs using COPE and FqMerger. Contigs were aligned with BLAST to IMGT TRBV, TRBD and TRBJ reference genes, and CDR3 was defined per IMGT. Clonotypes above 0.1% frequency were classified as highly expanded clones. Shannon entropy served as the measure of repertoire diversity, while the Gini coefficient captured V-J evenness. A clonotype was considered public if more than one individual shared it. TCRdb reprocessing: public reads trimmed at Q25 with fastp, clones called with MiXCR, in-frame beta chains kept. For every CDR3 protein sequence, its rows merge into one entry that carries the most common genes and DNA. In this record, the V and J calls reflect TCRdb's handling and not the investigators' own analysis. The sample yields under 500,000 distinct CDR3 sequences; about 16% were counted once. The biggest ten clones account for roughly 10% of the sample.

This clonotype was detected many times. There is no known antigen for this receptor. The input lacks base qualities; no much larger clone sits a single base away. Inclusive of the bounding cysteine and phenylalanine, the CDR3 is 17 residues long. This entry keeps only the CDR3 DNA: 51 bases, framed from base 1. At the junction V is shortened by 5 bases and J by 6 bases; bases outside the gene matches: 13. CDR1 and CDR2, looked up from the germline V gene (reference sequence), are GTSNPN and SVGIG. These records were also assigned to another study, of T cells in Graves' hyperthyroidism and ophthalmopathy. That second report states: Graves' hyperthyroidism was defined as stable when no progression to ophthalmopathy occurred over 18 months of follow-up. Hyperthyroidism patients were newly diagnosed, with disease duration under 2 months, and aged 18 to 65 years. Any patient with an uncontrolled infection, another autoimmune disease, pregnancy or lactation was excluded. Diagnoses were based on clinical symptoms, serum thyroxine and TRAb, thyroid ultrasound and orbital computed tomography. For the first round of RT-PCR on the TCR CDR3, the HTBI primer set was used together with the Qiagen OneStep RT-PCR kit. Most expanded thyroid clonotypes (frequency above 0.001) were also found in blood, which suggests that blood repertoires may mirror thyroid immune responses. In cross-validation, a model built on a 13 V-J signature told ophthalmopathy apart from stable hyperthyroidism with 87.88% sensitivity and about 81% specificity, and in testing the same model reached 80%/75%. In validation, progression to ophthalmopathy was predicted by the model with 70.59% sensitivity and nearly 75% specificity, a median of about 6.4 months before onset. To identify distinguishing TCR V-J signatures, a discovery cohort of around 98 patients was used, comprising 40 to 45 with Graves' ophthalmopathy and around 57 with stable Graves' hyperthyroidism. Whether ophthalmopathy could be predicted prospectively was tested in an independent validation cohort made up of 18 hyperthyroidism patients plus 17 patients who later progressed to ophthalmopathy. For training and testing, the roughly 100 patients in the discovery cohort were randomly divided in a 7:3 ratio. In addition, the study compared T-cell repertoires in thyroid tissue and in blood from 6 or 7 Graves' hyperthyroidism patients. After sampling, hyperthyroidism patients received methimazole starting at 30 mg daily, and ophthalmopathy patients received high-dose intravenous methylprednisolone. The libraries were constructed in a second round of multiplex PCR and then size-selected and purified. Sequencing of the libraries was done on an Illumina HiSeq2000 using paired-end 100 bp reads. SOAPnuke was used to process the raw data, removing reads that contained adapters or uncalled bases, had a mean Phred below 15, or lacked an exact match to the constant primer or identifier. High-quality paired reads were merged using COPE v1.2.5, and each unique nucleotide sequence was defined as a clonotype. MiTCR v1.1 was used to align clonotypes to the IMGT TRBV, TRBD and TRBJ reference segments. Only V-J combinations with frequency above 0.0001, covering 99.2% of repertoires, were analysed. A TCS score was defined as the ratio of F50 (clonal expansion) to E x V (chaos), with BLOSUM62-based TCRdist applied between CDR3 peptides within each V-J. Welch's t-statistics and random forest reduced just over 500 V-J features to 10 to 15, which were used in a naive Bayes classifier (R e1071). Sample size was not statistically predetermined, and blinding of investigators to group allocation was not performed. The paper reports TCR Vbeta CDR3 sequencing of 140 or so peripheral blood samples: 40 or so ophthalmopathy, some 80 hyperthyroidism and some 17 progressor patients.

The specimen was peripheral blood mononuclear cells (PBMCs), collected at new diagnosis, from a patient treated with antithyroid drugs. This chain joins TRBV30 to TRBJ1-6; 10 bases in the middle match TRBD1. The receptor comes from a woman between 25 and 40 years old with Graves disease. Donor details come from another sample of the same person, matched by shared clones. The CDR3 reads CAWGGQGRPRINSPLHF. The DNA sequence is as follows: TGTGCCTGGGGGGGACAGGGGCGACCAAGAATTAATTCACCCCTCCACTTT.